This T cell receptor (beta chain) comes out of a study of blood T cell repertoires in COVID-19. As for the study in general: Samples came from the United States, Italy and Spain, spanning acute and convalescent COVID-19. T cells, B-cell-depleted T cells, or PBMCs provided the cDNA or gDNA that served as material.

Clones were read by immunoSEQ multiplex PCR, and TCRdb kept only the in-frame ones, dropping some. In the table there are about 150,000 clones, 79% of which are singletons. Trimming stripped 5 bases from V and 0 bases from J, with 6 bases between. CDR1 is LGHNT and CDR2 is FRNRAP in the germline V gene. This CDR3 is built from 13 residues. The chain recombines TRBV12-5 with TRBJ2-3; D call uncertain. The clonotype was recovered from a woman in her 70s in a cohort exposed to, infected with or recovered from COVID-19 (not recorded which). The sample comprised PBMCs or T cells enriched from blood (not recorded which). The CDR3 loop reads CASGPGSTDTQYF. The DNA for the CDR3 is TGTGCTAGTGGTCCCGGGAGCACAGATACGCAGTATTTT. Using reference TRBV12-5 and TRBJ2-3 for the parts outside the CDR3, the full variable domain is DARVTQTPRHKVTEMGQEVTMRCQPILGHNTVFWYRQTMMQGLELLAYFRNRAPLDDSGMPKDRFSAEMPDATLATLKIQPSEPRDSAVYFCASGPGSTDTQYFGPGTRLTVL.